This is a list of T cell receptor beta chains from one sample in a study of post-analysis software for immune sequencing data. TCRdb passed the PCR reads through MiXCR, listing each CDR3 protein once. This table holds 650,000 to 900,000 distinct CDR3 sequences, more than 45% found once. Sequenced: blood. The receptor set was obtained from a girl aged 10 to 17 with multiple sclerosis. The CDR3 runs from the conserved cysteine through the conserved F or W. Fields, in order: D gene, clone size, J gene, V gene, CDR3 protein, CDR3 DNA. The D gene is left open where the match is weak. A clone size is listed for some rows: how often the clone was seen (once, few, many), or a class if it is expanded.

d_gene: TRBD2; abundance: -; j_gene: TRBJ2-3; v_gene: TRBV20-1; CDR3aa: CSARSPPGRVWSTDTQYF; CDR3nt: TGCAGTGCTAGAAGTCCCCCGGGGAGGGTTTGGAGCACAGATACGCAGTATTTT
d_gene: -; abundance: -; j_gene: TRBJ1-2; v_gene: TRBV6-5; CDR3aa: CASSYSAGVDYGYTF; CDR3nt: TGTGCCAGCAGTTACTCGGCAGGGGTGGACTATGGCTACACCTTC
d_gene: -; abundance: -; j_gene: TRBJ2-1; v_gene: TRBV6-5; CDR3aa: CASRDGVNEQFF; CDR3nt: TGTGCCAGCAGAGACGGGGTCAATGAGCAGTTCTTC
d_gene: TRBD2; abundance: -; j_gene: TRBJ2-7; v_gene: TRBV5-1; CDR3aa: CASSSGGIDEQYF; CDR3nt: TGCGCCAGCAGCTCGGGGGGAATCGACGAGCAGTACTTC
d_gene: TRBD2; abundance: -; j_gene: TRBJ2-5; v_gene: TRBV12-5; CDR3aa: CASALGGLAEETQYF; CDR3nt: TGTGCTAGTGCCCTAGGCGGACTAGCGGAAGAGACCCAGTACTTC
d_gene: TRBD2; abundance: -; j_gene: TRBJ2-3; v_gene: TRBV18; CDR3aa: CASSPLLAGGDTDTQYF; CDR3nt: TGTGCCAGCTCACCACTCCTAGCGGGAGGGGACACAGATACGCAGTATTTT
d_gene: -; abundance: few; j_gene: TRBJ2-5; v_gene: TRBV15; CDR3aa: CATSRVTRGSGVFGTQYF; CDR3nt: TGTGCCACCAGCAGAGTCACTAGGGGTAGCGGAGTCTTTGGGACCCAGTACTTC
d_gene: TRBD1; abundance: once; j_gene: TRBJ2-7; v_gene: TRBV7-9; CDR3aa: CASSSPGQGWYEQYF; CDR3nt: TGTGCCAGCAGTAGCCCGGGACAGGGTTGGTACGAGCAGTACTTC
d_gene: TRBD1; abundance: few; j_gene: TRBJ2-3; v_gene: TRBV29-1; CDR3aa: CSVEGTGPDTQYF; CDR3nt: TGCAGCGTTGAGGGGACAGGACCAGATACGCAGTATTTT
d_gene: TRBD2; abundance: once; j_gene: TRBJ2-3; v_gene: TRBV2; CDR3aa: CASGLAGPDTQYF; CDR3nt: TGTGCCAGCGGACTAGCGGGACCGGATACGCAGTATTTT
d_gene: -; abundance: few; j_gene: TRBJ2-1; v_gene: TRBV29-1; CDR3aa: CSAGLQGGPYNEQFF; CDR3nt: TGCAGCGCGGGCTTACAGGGTGGGCCCTACAATGAGCAGTTCTTC
d_gene: -; abundance: -; j_gene: TRBJ2-7; v_gene: TRBV4-3; CDR3aa: CASSQVGGYEQYF; CDR3nt: TGCGCCAGCAGCCAAGTTGGGGGCTACGAGCAGTACTTC
d_gene: -; abundance: -; j_gene: TRBJ2-6; v_gene: TRBV11-2; CDR3aa: CASSLVVNQASGANVLTF; CDR3nt: TGTGCCAGCAGCTTAGTTGTAAATCAGGCTTCTGGGGCCAACGTCCTGACTTTC
d_gene: -; abundance: -; j_gene: TRBJ2-7; v_gene: TRBV4-1; CDR3aa: CASSQQISDEQYF; CDR3nt: TGCGCCAGCAGCCAGCAAATTAGCGACGAGCAGTACTTC
d_gene: -; abundance: -; j_gene: TRBJ2-1; v_gene: TRBV20-1; CDR3aa: CSARGWGLAYNEQFF; CDR3nt: TGCAGTGCTCGTGGGTGGGGACTGGCCTACAATGAGCAGTTCTTC
d_gene: TRBD2; abundance: -; j_gene: TRBJ2-7; v_gene: TRBV13; CDR3aa: CASSVGLARNEQYF; CDR3nt: TGTGCCAGCAGCGTGGGACTAGCGAGGAACGAGCAGTACTTC
d_gene: TRBD1; abundance: -; j_gene: TRBJ2-6; v_gene: TRBV12-3/TRBV12-4; CDR3aa: CASSFRGRPGANVLTF; CDR3nt: TGTGCCAGCAGCTTCAGGGGGCGCCCTGGGGCCAACGTCCTGACTTTC
d_gene: -; abundance: few; j_gene: TRBJ1-1; v_gene: TRBV12-3/TRBV12-4; CDR3aa: CASSLTTEAFF; CDR3nt: TGTGCCAGCAGTTTAACGACAGAAGCTTTCTTT
d_gene: TRBD2; abundance: few; j_gene: TRBJ2-7; v_gene: TRBV4-3; CDR3aa: CASSQDVGIHGTSGSSYEQYF; CDR3nt: TGCGCCAGCAGCCAAGATGTGGGAATCCACGGGACTAGCGGGAGCTCCTACGAGCAGTACTTC
d_gene: -; abundance: -; j_gene: TRBJ1-2; v_gene: TRBV6-5; CDR3aa: CASSSPGSYGYTF; CDR3nt: TGTGCCAGCAGTTCCCCAGGCTCCTATGGCTACACCTTC
d_gene: -; abundance: many; j_gene: TRBJ2-1; v_gene: TRBV30; CDR3aa: CAWSVRYGYNEQFF; CDR3nt: TGTGCCTGGAGTGTAAGGTACGGTTACAATGAGCAGTTCTTC
d_gene: -; abundance: -; j_gene: TRBJ1-2; v_gene: TRBV28; CDR3aa: CASSTLGGYGYTF; CDR3nt: TGTGCCAGCAGCACTCTTGGAGGCTATGGCTACACCTTC
d_gene: -; abundance: -; j_gene: TRBJ2-5; v_gene: TRBV29-1; CDR3aa: CSVEQGIGETQYF; CDR3nt: TGCAGCGTGGAACAGGGTATAGGAGAGACCCAGTACTTC
d_gene: TRBD1; abundance: few; j_gene: TRBJ2-2; v_gene: TRBV29-1; CDR3aa: CSVADRGESGELFF; CDR3nt: TGCAGCGTGGCCGACAGGGGAGAGTCCGGGGAGCTGTTTTTT
d_gene: -; abundance: -; j_gene: TRBJ2-7; v_gene: TRBV14; CDR3aa: CASSPTGHFREQYF; CDR3nt: TGTGCCAGCAGTCCGACAGGCCACTTTAGGGAGCAGTACTTC
d_gene: -; abundance: few; j_gene: TRBJ1-1; v_gene: TRBV4-2; CDR3aa: CASSQDWQPLNTWGAEAFF; CDR3nt: TGTGCCAGCAGCCAAGATTGGCAGCCACTAAATACTTGGGGGGCTGAAGCTTTCTTT
d_gene: TRBD2; abundance: few; j_gene: TRBJ2-4; v_gene: TRBV20-1; CDR3aa: CSANGGRETAKNIQYF; CDR3nt: TGCAGTGCTAATGGAGGGCGGGAGACGGCCAAAAACATTCAGTACTTC
d_gene: -; abundance: few; j_gene: TRBJ1-2; v_gene: TRBV4-1; CDR3aa: CASSQGEGDYGYTF; CDR3nt: TGCGCCAGCAGCCAAGGTGAAGGGGATTATGGCTACACCTTC
d_gene: -; abundance: few; j_gene: TRBJ2-3; v_gene: TRBV2; CDR3aa: CASDTDTQYF; CDR3nt: TGTGCCAGCGACACAGATACGCAGTATTTT
d_gene: -; abundance: few; j_gene: TRBJ2-1; v_gene: TRBV4-3; CDR3aa: CASSQSPWGNEQFF; CDR3nt: TGCGCCAGCAGCCAATCCCCTTGGGGTAATGAGCAGTTCTTC
d_gene: TRBD1; abundance: -; j_gene: TRBJ1-2; v_gene: TRBV12-3/TRBV12-4; CDR3aa: CASSPGGTEGGYTF; CDR3nt: TGTGCCAGCAGTCCCGGAGGGACAGAAGGTGGCTACACCTTC
d_gene: TRBD1; abundance: few; j_gene: TRBJ2-7; v_gene: TRBV5-1; CDR3aa: CASSLGRGQGSYEQYF; CDR3nt: TGCGCCAGCAGCTTGGGCCGAGGACAGGGGTCCTACGAGCAGTACTTC